The rows below give T cell receptor beta chains drawn from one sample of a study of T cell repertoires in cytomegalovirus infection. These receptors are not linked to any known antigen. Each CDR3 protein is one row after TCRdb ran MiXCR on the reads. The table includes fewer than 850,000 distinct CDR3 sequences, approximately 32% detected once. This sample comprised cultured CD8+ T cells from PBMCs, obtained from culture after CMV antigen stimulation. These receptors all come from a human donor in good health (CMV status not recorded). Some clones in this sample may be carry-over from other donors' samples. CDR3s include the opening cysteine and the closing phenylalanine or tryptophan.

j_call v_call cdr3_aa
TRBJ1-3 TRBV7-8 CASSLGSQGFFFNTIYF
TRBJ2-7 TRBV19 CASAPSGGYYEQYF
TRBJ2-1 TRBV7-8 CASNLDRRGVDNEQFF
TRBJ1-2 TRBV6-1 CASSSGPANYGYTF
TRBJ2-5 TRBV28 CVSSFPRPDRTDQETQYF
TRBJ2-1 TRBV11-3 CASSIFRLIAYNEQFF
TRBJ2-3 TRBV12-3/TRBV12-4 CASSPPGDGQENF
TRBJ1-2 TRBV6-6 CASMERDGYTF
TRBJ1-2 TRBV12-3/TRBV12-4 CASSFPGAVYGYTF
TRBJ2-2 TRBV7-3 CASSPHRGTGELFF
TRBJ2-2 TRBV19 CASKKQNTGELFF
TRBJ1-2 TRBV15 CATSHPGANYGYTF
TRBJ2-2 TRBV7-2 CAERDRGTGELFF
TRBJ2-5 TRBV14 CASSRRGEFQETQYF
TRBJ2-6 TRBV12-3/TRBV12-4 CASSSMKSGANVLTF
TRBJ1-6 TRBV7-2 CASSRPGLTDSPLHF
TRBJ1-5 TRBV6-2/TRBV6-3 CASSYGTGNQPQHF
TRBJ2-1 TRBV7-2 CASSLVLGGYNEQFF
TRBJ2-3 TRBV4-2 CASSQVSSGGQQDTQYF
TRBJ1-2 TRBV27 CASSPHPDGLEDGYTF
TRBJ2-1 TRBV24-1 CATSDPSGTGNSDEQFF
TRBJ2-1 TRBV4-3 CASSPDRGQEGNEQFF
TRBJ2-5 TRBV19 CASSPNLASPKTQYF
TRBJ1-1 TRBV7-9 CASSHNPTGGPTEAFF
TRBJ2-1 TRBV6-6 CASTLQGGILGEQFF
TRBJ2-3 TRBV29-1 CSAGVLDTQYF
TRBJ2-3 TRBV6-8 CASSYDSKVSTDTQYF
TRBJ2-2 TRBV7-6 CSWGDTGELFF
TRBJ2-1 TRBV6-5 CASSLTSGGGNEQFF
TRBJ2-5 TRBV15 CATSRDRTSGVQETQYF
TRBJ1-2 TRBV7-2 CASSLLAAHDGYTF
TRBJ2-7 TRBV14 CASSQDVGSYEQYF
TRBJ1-1 TRBV27 CASSFGTGWNTEAFF
TRBJ2-1 TRBV6-5 CASSPRTSGRLKNEQFF
TRBJ1-2 TRBV27 CASSLRGINGYTF
TRBJ2-5 TRBV11-2 CASSPQGRDLETQYF
TRBJ2-2 TRBV3-1 CASSNFVRTGDPNTGELLF
TRBJ1-5 TRBV2 CASSANLNQPQHF
TRBJ2-5 TRBV7-6 CASSLPPSEPLQETQYF
TRBJ2-1 TRBV11-2 CASSFSLSSYNEQFF
TRBJ2-1 TRBV11-1 CASSSPGTIEQFF
TRBJ1-1 TRBV2 CASPRGSNTEAFF
TRBJ2-3 TRBV7-9 CASSGGFGLYF
TRBJ1-4 TRBV5-4 CASSSFGETNEKLFF
TRBJ2-7 TRBV25-1 CASSVGGPGEQYF
TRBJ1-5 TRBV19 CASSMRQINQPQHF
TRBJ2-2 TRBV29-1 CSVGGYTGELFF
TRBJ1-2 TRBV25-1 CASSGRPGQGITNYGYTF
TRBJ2-7 TRBV27 CASSFFRSNRVYEQYF
TRBJ1-3 TRBV6-1 CASRPGQSSGNTIYF
TRBJ1-6 TRBV5-6 CASSLMDEYNSPLHF
TRBJ1-1 TRBV20-1 CSARVLVDFF
TRBJ2-1 TRBV7-9 CASSSTPAVVNEQFF